A selection of T cell receptor beta chains follows, all from one sample in a study of blood T cell repertoires in COVID-19. The assay was immunoSEQ multiplex PCR, and TCRdb's table has in-frame clones only and misses some. This sample has some 160,000 clones, with under 80% found just once. Sequencing was carried out using peripheral blood. These receptors all stem from a man aged 55 to 70 with acute or convalescent COVID-19. CDR3s include the opening cysteine and the closing phenylalanine or tryptophan. D genes are given only for firm matches. Expanded clones are given a class, and other clones once, few, many or no size at all.

len	abundance	d_gene	v_gene	j_gene	CDR3nt	CDR3aa
14	NA	TRBD1	TRBV5-5	TRBJ2-5	TGTGCCAGCAGCTTTCGCAGGGGGCAGGAGACCCAGTACTTC	CASSFRRGQETQYF
16	NA	TRBD1	TRBV24-1	TRBJ2-7	TGTGCCACCAGTGATTTTGGGACAGGGGACCTGTACGAGCAGTACTTC	CATSDFGTGDLYEQYF
14	NA	NA	TRBV5-4	TRBJ1-1	TGTGCCAGCAGCTGGGGGAGGGTGGGCACTGAAGCTTTCTTT	CASSWGRVGTEAFF
15	NA	NA	TRBV28	TRBJ2-3	TGTGCCAGCAGTCTCTTACGCGGGACGACTGATACGCAGTATTTT	CASSLLRGTTDTQYF
12	NA	NA	TRBV5-1	TRBJ2-1	TGCGCCAGCAGCCGGACATATACTGAGCAGTTCTTC	CASSRTYTEQFF
14	NA	TRBD1	TRBV18	TRBJ1-6	TGTGCCAGCTCACGGGAACAGGGGAATTCACCCCTCCACTTT	CASSREQGNSPLHF
14	NA	TRBD1	TRBV6-5	TRBJ2-4	TGTGCCAGCAGTTACGGACAGGGGGCAAACATTCAGTACTTC	CASSYGQGANIQYF
16	NA	TRBD2	TRBV19	TRBJ2-5	TGTGCCAGTAGTGGTACTAGCGGGAGGGCGATTGAGACCCAGTACTTC	CASSGTSGRAIETQYF
16	NA	TRBD2	TRBV3-1/TRBV3-2	TRBJ2-7	TGTGCCAGCAGCCAAGATCTGTTAGCGGGAGTCTACGAGCAGTACTTC	CASSQDLLAGVYEQYF
14	many	NA	TRBV4-1	TRBJ1-2	TGCGCCAGCAGCCAAGATAGGACTCACTATGGCTACACCTTC	CASSQDRTHYGYTF
17	NA	TRBD1	TRBV7-9	TRBJ2-1	TGTGCCAGCAGCTCCAATCTAGGGGGCGCGAACTACAATGAGCAGTTCTTC	CASSSNLGGANYNEQFF
17	NA	TRBD2	TRBV4-2	TRBJ2-3	TGTGCCAGCAGCCAAGATGAGGCGGGACTAGCTTCAGATACGCAGTATTTT	CASSQDEAGLASDTQYF
14	NA	NA	TRBV5-4	TRBJ2-7	TGTGCCAGCAGCTTGGACCCGCAGGGAAGCGAGCAGTACTTC	CASSLDPQGSEQYF
16	once	TRBD1	TRBV18	TRBJ1-3	TGTGCCAGCTCACCGACCGGGACAGGGGCTGGAAACACCATATATTTT	CASSPTGTGAGNTIYF
13	NA	NA	TRBV5-4	TRBJ2-3	TGTGCCAGCAGCCCAGAATCTAGCATGACGCAGTATTTT	CASSPESSMTQYF
16	few	TRBD1	TRBV19	TRBJ2-7	TGTGCCAGTAGTACCCTCCGGGACAGGGTCTTCTACGAGCAGTACTTC	CASSTLRDRVFYEQYF
13	NA	TRBD1	TRBV30	TRBJ2-5	TGTGCCTGGAGGGCAGGGGGCAAAGAGACCCAGTACTTC	CAWRAGGKETQYF
14	once	NA	TRBV7-7	TRBJ2-3	TGTGCCAGCAGCTACGGGGTCGGGGCAGATACGCAGTATTTT	CASSYGVGADTQYF
16	NA	TRBD2	TRBV4-2	TRBJ2-1	TGTGCCAGCAGCCAGGGACTAGCGGGAGAAAGGAATGAGCAGTTCTTC	CASSQGLAGERNEQFF
14	NA	TRBD1	TRBV6-2/TRBV6-3	TRBJ2-3	TGTGCCAGCAGTTACGGGACAGGGGAGGATACGCAGTATTTT	CASSYGTGEDTQYF
16	NA	NA	TRBV27	TRBJ2-2	TGTGCCAGCAGTTTAAGTCTGGGGGCAAGGACCGGGGAGCTGTTTTTT	CASSLSLGARTGELFF
13	NA	NA	TRBV29-1	TRBJ2-2	TGCAGCTCGTCGGACTATCACACCGGGGAGCTGTTTTTT	CSSSDYHTGELFF
15	NA	NA	TRBV7-9	TRBJ1-5	TGTGCCAGCAGCCTTAGTAGTGGTAGCAATCAGCCCCAGCATTTT	CASSLSSGSNQPQHF
14	once	NA	TRBV19	TRBJ2-7	TGTGCCAGTAATCCCGCGGGGTCCCGCTACGAGCAGTACTTC	CASNPAGSRYEQYF
15	once	NA	TRBV28	TRBJ1-5	TGTGCCAGCAGTTTGATGGGGCGTGCTGCTCAGCCCCAGCATTTT	CASSLMGRAAQPQHF
13	once	NA	TRBV28	TRBJ2-7	TGTGCCAGCAGTTCCCGGTCGCAGGGGGAGCAGTACTTC	CASSSRSQGEQYF
15	NA	TRBD1	TRBV7-9	TRBJ1-6	TGTGCCAGCAGCCCTCTGGACAGGGGGCCTTCACCCCTCCACTTT	CASSPLDRGPSPLHF
14	NA	NA	TRBV19	TRBJ2-1	TGTGCCAGTAGTATACATGGTAGCTACAATGAGCAGTTCTTC	CASSIHGSYNEQFF
13	NA	NA	TRBV14	TRBJ2-7	TGTGCCAGCAGCCCCTATCAGGCCTACGAGCAGTACTTC	CASSPYQAYEQYF
14	NA	NA	TRBV3-1/TRBV3-2	TRBJ1-5	TGTGCCAGCAGCCTAGGGACTCTCAAGCAGCCCCAGCATTTT	CASSLGTLKQPQHF
15	NA	TRBD1	TRBV6-5	TRBJ1-3	TGTGCCAGCAGTTCACAGGGGGGATCTGGAAACACCATATATTTT	CASSSQGGSGNTIYF
18	NA	NA	TRBV18	TRBJ1-1	TGTGCCAGCTCACCAACCTCCGCAAGCTACGGCGGATTCACTGAAGCTTTCTTT	CASSPTSASYGGFTEAFF
16	NA	TRBD2	TRBV15	TRBJ2-3	TGTGCCACCAGCAGAGATAGGGGCGGGGGATTGGATACGCAGTATTTT	CATSRDRGGGLDTQYF
15	NA	TRBD2	TRBV2	TRBJ2-5	TGTGCCAGCAGTGAAGTTCGACTAGCGGGAGAGACCCAGTACTTC	CASSEVRLAGETQYF
15	NA	TRBD2	TRBV5-1	TRBJ2-1	TGCGCCAGCAGCCTCGGACTAGCGGGAGCCTATGAGCAGTTCTTC	CASSLGLAGAYEQFF
13	NA	TRBD1	TRBV6-5	TRBJ2-5	TGTGCCAGCAGTTCACAGGGGGGAGAGACCCAGTACTTC	CASSSQGGETQYF
21	NA	NA	TRBV21-1	TRBJ2-7	TGTGCCAGCAGCAAACCCCTTTTGGGGAGCGGGAGGGCCCAAGGGGCTCGCGAGCAGTACTTC	CASSKPLLGSGRAQGAREQYF
16	NA	TRBD1	TRBV4-1	TRBJ1-3	TGCGCCAGCAGTCTCCAACAGGGGGCTTCTGGAAACACCATATATTTT	CASSLQQGASGNTIYF
15	NA	NA	TRBV30	TRBJ2-7	TGTGCCTGGAGTGTAGGATCGGGAGTTTACTACGAGCAGTACTTC	CAWSVGSGVYYEQYF
13	NA	TRBD1	TRBV11-3	TRBJ2-1	TGTGCCAGCAGCAGCCGCTCAGGGACAGAACAGTTCTTC	CASSSRSGTEQFF
15	NA	NA	TRBV19	TRBJ2-7	TGTGCCAGTAGTATGGGGCAGGTGAGCTCCTACGAGCAGTACTTC	CASSMGQVSSYEQYF